What follows are 4 T cell receptor beta chains derived from one specimen sequenced in a study of T cells in narcolepsy. Here immunoSEQ multiplex PCR was the method, and the copy in TCRdb shows in-frame clones only, minus some. In the table there are more than 10,000 clones, roughly 93% of which are singletons. The sample was CD45RA- memory CD4+ T cells from PBMCs. Every receptor here comes from a human donor with narcolepsy.

The table lists this clone with a few counts. The rearrangement uses TRBV6-1 and TRBJ1-5; no firm D call. This CDR3 spans 13 amino acids. Between the trimmed V and J ends, which lost 7 bases and 6 bases, there was a span of 13 bases. CDR1 and CDR2 (germline): MNHNS, SASEGT. The CDR3 nucleotides read TGTGCCAGCAACCAGGAATTGGGTCAGCCCCAGCATTTT. Its translation: CASNQELGQPQHF.

This chain joins TRBV20-1 and TRBJ2-3; TRBD2 is a possible D gene (7 bases). This CDR3 has 11 residues. Germline CDR1 reads DFQATT; CDR2 reads SNEGSKA (reference sequence). The CDR3 loop reads CSGGPGDTQYF. CDR3 nucleotide sequence: TGCAGCGGGGGGCCCGGAGATACGCAGTATTTT.

The chain joins TRBV4-1 to TRBJ1-5, with D perhaps matching TRBD1 (6 bases). CDR1 is MGHRA, CDR2 YSYEKL, per germline. The length of the CDR3 is 16 residues. Trimming took off 2 bases at V and 2 bases at J, with 13 bases between the two ends. For the CDR3, the DNA is TGCGCCAGCAGCCAAAGGGCAGGGGTCGGCAATCAGCCCCAGCATTTT. It codes for CASSQRAGVGNQPQHF.

This clone was seen just once. The chain recombines TRBV6-1 with TRBJ1-5, with TRBD1 matching 7 bases. Germline loops: CDR1 MNHNS, CDR2 SASEGT. V shed 7 bases, J shed 4 bases, and the junction held 10 bases outside the gene matches. The CDR3 consists of 15 residues. The CDR3 coding sequence is TGTGCCAGCAAGGGGGCCGTTGGGGAAAATCAGCCCCAGCATTTT. It yields the protein CASKGAVGENQPQHF.